The 19 T cell receptor beta chains presented below share a single source sample, sequenced in a study of cytomegalovirus exposure and HLA in healthy donors. PCR was performed using 60 Vbeta and 13 Jbeta primers. Only in-frame clones appear in the TCRdb table, and some are missing; sequencing was by immunoSEQ multiplex PCR. The data contain roughly 120,000 clones, 60% to 85% of them singletons. The sample consisted of PBMCs. The receptors were sampled from a human donor in good health.

This chain links TRBV28 with TRBJ2-3; 7 bases are a match to TRBD2. Trimming took 5 bases from V and 0 from J; bases not matched to a gene: 8. The CDR3 runs to 16 residues. The germline gives CDR1 MDHEN, CDR2 SYDVKM. The CDR3 bases are TGTGCCAGCAGTCCTACTGCGGGGGAGAGCACAGATACGCAGTATTTT. Its protein is CASSPTAGESTDTQYF.

The chain recombines TRBV30 with TRBJ2-7, with TRBD2 matching over 10 bases. V lost 3 bases to trimming and J lost 2 bases; unmatched junction nucleotides: 4. The CDR3 extends over 14 amino acids. Germline CDR1 is GTSNPN and CDR2 is SVGIG (reference sequence). The CDR3: CAWRESGGAYEQYF. CDR3 nucleotides: TGTGCCTGGAGAGAAAGCGGGGGGGCCTACGAGCAGTACTTC.

V gene TRBV10-3 combines with J gene TRBJ1-5; tentative D call: TRBD1 (5 bases). This CDR3 spans 15 amino acids. Looked up from germline, CDR1 is ENHRY and CDR2 is SYGVKD. Trimming took off 3 bases at V and 0 bases at J, with 9 bases between the two ends. The CDR3 coding sequence is TGTGCCATCAGTGAAGGGGCTTATAGCAATCAGCCCCAGCATTTT. It codes for CAISEGAYSNQPQHF.

The CDR3 DNA reads as TGTGCCAGCAGCTCCTCCGGGACTAGCGGGGGGTTAGCCAAAAACATTCAGTACTTC. Encoded protein: CASSSSGTSGGLAKNIQYF. This chain connects TRBV7-9 to TRBJ2-4; 15 bases match TRBD2. Germline V CDR1 and CDR2: SEHNR, FQNEAQ (reference sequence). This CDR3 spans 19 amino acids. Losses at the gene ends were 4 bases for V and 0 bases for J; bases not matched to a gene: 7.

V gene TRBV19 combines with J gene TRBJ1-4; perhaps TRBD1 as D (5 bases). Germline V lookup: CDR1 LNHDA, CDR2 SQIVND (reference sequence). This CDR3 has 14 residues. V was cut by 3 bases and J by 13 bases, with 18 bases left in between. CDR3 region: CASSIGSGQQLLFF. Written as DNA, the CDR3 is TGTGCCAGTAGTATCGGATCAGGGCAACAGCTACTGTTTTTT.

The chain recombines TRBV7-9 with TRBJ1-2; TRBD1 matches 8 bases. V shed 5 bases and J 2 bases; nucleotides not matched to a gene: 4. This CDR3 region has 14 residues. Germline CDR1 is SEHNR and CDR2 is FQNEAQ (reference sequence). CDR3 region: CASSRGTGNYGYTF. The CDR3 nucleotides read TGTGCCAGCAGCAGGGGGACAGGCAACTATGGCTACACCTTC.

This chain uses TRBV7-3 with TRBJ2-1, with 10 bases lining up with TRBD2. Germline V CDR1 and CDR2: SGHTA, FQGTGA. The CDR3 is 13 amino acids. The junction had 4 bases not matched to a gene; V was cut back by 6 bases and J by 8 bases. In DNA form, the CDR3 reads TGTGCCAGCAGGGCTAGCGGGGGTTATGAGCAGTTCTTC. Protein product: CASRASGGYEQFF.

The CDR3 DNA is TGTGCCAGCAGTTATCCTTTAAATCAGCCCCAGCATTTT. Its protein is CASSYPLNQPQHF. This chain uses TRBV28 with TRBJ1-5; D is ambiguous. The CDR3 totals 13 residues. With 4 bases removed from V and 4 bases from J, the gap between germline ends came to 8 bases. Germline values: CDR1 MDHEN, CDR2 SYDVKM. Supplemented by reference TRBV28 and TRBJ1-5, the full variable domain reads DVKVTQSSRYLVKRTGEKVFLECVQDMDHENMFWYRQDPGLGLRLIYFSYDVKMKEKGDIPEGYSVSREKKERFSLILESASTNQTSMYLCASSYPLNQPQHFGDGTRLSIL.

For the CDR3, the DNA is TGTGCCAGCAGTTTGTTCACCCCGGGACAGGGTTTGTATCAGCCCCAGCATTTT. It translates to CASSLFTPGQGLYQPQHF. V and J are TRBV27 and TRBJ1-5; 9 nucleotides match TRBD1. The V gene end was trimmed by 3 bases and the J gene end by 5 bases; junction bases not matched to a gene: 14. The CDR3 totals 18 residues. Looked up from germline, CDR1 is MNHEY and CDR2 is SMNVEV (reference sequence).

For this clone: A junction boundary mismatches the germline segment, possibly from a read error. The same CDR3 arises from other DNA sequences in this sample as well. V usage is TRBV2 and J usage is TRBJ1-6, with a tentative D call TRBD1 (5 bases). CDR1 and CDR2 from the germline V gene are SNHLY and FYNNEI. The CDR3 has 14 residues. The CDR3 DNA follows: TGTGCCAGCAGTGAACGGACATATAATTCCCCCCTCCACTTT. Translated: CASSERTYNSPLHF.

For this clone: A read error may account for a junction end that differs from germline. The chain has TRBV4-2 and TRBJ2-7; 8 positions match TRBD2. Germline lookup yields CDR1 LGHNA and CDR2 YNFKEQ. CDR3 length equals 16 residues. The CDR3 sequence is CASNQGGAGGSYEQYF. In DNA, the CDR3 is TGTGCCAGCAACCAAGGAGGCGCGGGGGGCTCCTACGAGCAGTACTTC.

The chain is built from TRBV27 and TRBJ1-1; 8 positions match TRBD1. The V gene end was trimmed by 4 bases and the J gene end by 3 bases; junction bases not matched to a gene: 1. CDR1 and CDR2 (germline): MNHEY, SMNVEV (reference sequence). The CDR3 spans 13 residues. The CDR3 nucleotides are TGTGCCAGCAGTTCAGGGGGCGACACTGAAGCTTTCTTT. Encoded protein: CASSSGGDTEAFF.

This rearrangement joins TRBV7-8 to TRBJ1-2; D unclear. There are 13 residues in the CDR3. Germline CDR1 reads SGHVS; CDR2 reads FQNEAQ. The V and J ends lost 0 bases and 2 bases respectively, with 4 bases between them. As DNA, the CDR3 is TGTGCCAGCAGCTTAGCACAGAACTATGGCTACACCTTC. Protein: CASSLAQNYGYTF.

The CDR3 coding sequence is TGTGCCAGCAGCAGCACGGGACAGGGCTTCAATGGCTACACCTTC. This encodes CASSSTGQGFNGYTF. V and J are TRBV7-9 and TRBJ1-2, with TRBD1 identical over 9 bases. CDR3 length equals 15 residues. Germline V gives CDR1 SEHNR, CDR2 FQNEAQ (reference sequence). V lost 5 bases and J lost 6; bases outside the gene matches: 10.

V gene TRBV30 combines with J gene TRBJ2-1; D is perhaps TRBD2 (7 bases). Germline assignment: CDR1 GTSNPN and CDR2 SVGIG (reference sequence). Trimming took off 0 bases at V and 4 bases at J, with 16 bases between the two ends. The CDR3 consists of 16 residues. The CDR3 bases are TGTGCCTGGAGTGTACTTCCCGGGGGGCCTTACAATGAGCAGTTCTTC. Translating gives CAWSVLPGGPYNEQFF.

The CDR3 DNA is TGCAGCGTTGTGGGACTAGCGGACCAGAACACCGGGGAGCTGTTTTTT. Its protein is CSVVGLADQNTGELFF. The chain links TRBV29-1 to TRBJ2-2; 11 bases align to TRBD2. The V gene's germline CDR1 is SQVTM and CDR2 ANQGSEA. The V and J ends lost 4 bases and 1 base, in that order; junction bases with no gene match: 5. This CDR3 has 16 amino acids.

The rearrangement uses TRBV6-5 and TRBJ2-3; D uncertain. The V end was cut by 10 bases, the J end by 6 bases, with 8 bases between. The CDR3 consists of 10 residues. The germline V gene encodes CDR1 MNHEY and CDR2 SVGAGI. CDR3 protein: CATSSDTQYF. The DNA for the CDR3 is TGTGCCACCAGCTCGGATACGCAGTATTTT.

The chain links TRBV19 to TRBJ1-2, with TRBD1 identical over 12 bases. The CDR3 is made up of 18 amino acids. V shed 6 bases and J 5 bases; nucleotides not matched to a gene: 16. The germline V gene has CDR1 LNHDA and CDR2 SQIVND (reference sequence). The CDR3 DNA reads as TGTGCCAGTAGCCCAATCGACCGGGACAGGGGGCCTCATTATGGCTACACCTTC. Protein product: CASSPIDRDRGPHYGYTF.

The chain joins TRBV2 to TRBJ1-2; D gene ambiguous. Looked up from germline, CDR1 is SNHLY and CDR2 is FYNNEI. The CDR3 is 12 residues long. V was clipped by 4 bases and J by 8 bases, with 11 bases between them. The CDR3 loop is CASSVFARGYTF. The CDR3 DNA reads as TGTGCCAGCAGTGTCTTTGCGAGGGGCTACACCTTC.